Each of the 13 T cell receptor beta chains below was sequenced from the same sample in a study of shared clonotypes between healthy human individuals. Sequencing was performed with immunoSEQ multiplex PCR; in TCRdb, only in-frame clones are kept and a portion is missing. This table holds about 1.5 million clones, 98% found once. The sequencing input was naive CD4+ T cells sorted from blood. Subset here: CD45RA+ positively selected. Every receptor here comes from a man aged 25 to 45 in good health.

The gene calls are TRBV18 and TRBJ1-2; D is undetermined. This CDR3 comprises 14 residues. Trimming cost V 0 bases and J 7 bases, with 12 bases left between them. From germline, CDR1 is KGHSH and CDR2 LQKENI. CDR3 region: CASSPPPQPAGYTF. In nucleotides, the CDR3 is TGTGCCAGCTCACCACCGCCTCAGCCAGCTGGCTACACCTTC. Full variable domain (outside the CDR3, taken from reference TRBV18 and TRBJ1-2): NAGVMQNPRHLVRRRGQEARLRCSPMKGHSHVYWYRQLPEEGLKFMVYLQKENIIDESGMPKERFSAEFPKEGPSILRIQQVVRGDSAAYFCASSPPPQPAGYTFGSGTRLTVV.

The V and J genes are TRBV5-1 and TRBJ2-1, with 7 bases identical to TRBD2. From germline, CDR1 is SGHRS and CDR2 YFSETQ. CDR3 size: 14 residues. The V gene end was trimmed by 0 bases and the J gene end by 8 bases; junction bases not matched to a gene: 5. This CDR3 reads CASSLVAGVDEQFF. The CDR3 DNA sequence: TGCGCCAGCAGCTTGGTTGCGGGAGTGGATGAGCAGTTCTTC.

The V and J genes are TRBV10-3 and TRBJ2-7, with a tentative D call TRBD1 (5 bases). Deletions cut 3 bases from V and 3 bases from J, with 9 bases between. Looked up from germline, CDR1 is ENHRY and CDR2 is SYGVKD. The CDR3 is 13 residues long. The CDR3 sequence is CAISEGVSYEQYF. The CDR3 DNA follows: TGTGCCATCAGTGAAGGGGTGAGCTACGAGCAGTACTTC.

The V call is TRBV2, the J call TRBJ2-7, with TRBD1 matching 10 bases. V gave up 6 bases and J gave up 11 bases; unmatched junction bases: 16. This CDR3 contains 15 residues. Germline loops: CDR1 SNHLY, CDR2 FYNNEI. CDR3 DNA sequence: TGTGCCAGCAGCCTACTGGGACAGGGGACGGGTAGCGAGTACTTC. Residues: CASSLLGQGTGSEYF.

This clone was detected only once. The chain recombines TRBV4-1 with TRBJ2-1; unclear D gene. The CDR3 contains 12 residues. V lost 2 bases and J 8 bases, leaving 7 bases between the germline ends. Germline CDR1 MGHRA, CDR2 YSYEKL. The CDR3 spells CASSQNGHEQFF. CDR3 coding DNA: TGCGCCAGCAGCCAAAACGGTCATGAGCAGTTCTTC.

The chain recombines TRBV7-6 with TRBJ2-7; perhaps D is TRBD1 or TRBD2 (6 bases each). The CDR3 is made up of 13 amino acids. Trimming removed 5 bases from V and 3 bases from J, with 11 bases in between. CDR1 SGHVS and CDR2 FNYEAQ come from the germline V gene. The CDR3 loop reads CASSPGGGYEQYF. In DNA, the CDR3 is TGTGCCAGCAGCCCCGGGGGCGGCTACGAGCAGTACTTC.

V is TRBV6-5 and J is TRBJ2-6; no definite D call. Per the germline V gene, CDR1 is MNHEY and CDR2 is SVGAGI. The CDR3 covers 15 residues. V was trimmed by 2 bases and J by 1 base, leaving 6 bases between them. CDR3 DNA: TGTGCCAGCAGTTACGACCCTTCTGGGGCCAACGTCCTGACTTTC. This gives the protein CASSYDPSGANVLTF.

The rearrangement joins TRBV6-5 to TRBJ2-1, with TRBD2 identical over 7 bases. J gave up 0 bases and V 10 bases, and 9 bases lay outside the gene matches. CDR3 length: 15 residues. In germline, CDR1 is MNHEY, CDR2 SVGAGI. CDR3 coding DNA: TGTGCCACGCGGCGGGAGACCGCCTCCTACAATGAGCAGTTCTTC. Translating it yields CATRRETASYNEQFF.

The rearrangement links TRBV9 to TRBJ2-3, with D tentatively TRBD2 (6 bases). Germline CDR1 SGDLS, CDR2 YYNGEE. CDR3 length: 18 amino acids. Trimming pared 0 bases from V and 2 bases from J, leaving 19 bases between. The CDR3 spells CASSVGIKVGSSTDTQYF. The CDR3 DNA follows: TGTGCCAGCAGCGTAGGTATTAAGGTCGGGAGCTCCACAGATACGCAGTATTTT.

This clone has just one count. CDR3 in amino acids: CASSRDYSTYEQYF. In DNA, the CDR3 is TGTGCCAGCAGTCGGGACTATTCAACCTACGAGCAGTACTTC. This chain links TRBV7-2 with TRBJ2-7, with TRBD2 matching 7 bases. Trimming cost V 6 bases and J 2 bases; bases outside gene matches: 7. Germline V gives CDR1 SGHTA, CDR2 FQGNSA. This CDR3 region has 14 residues.

The genes are TRBV6-1 and TRBJ1-5; D gene uncertain. The CDR3 covers 14 residues. Germline V gene lookup returns CDR1 MNHNS and CDR2 SASEGT. V dropped 4 bases and J dropped 3 bases, with 10 bases sitting between them. The CDR3 coding sequence is TGTGCCAGCAGTGTCGTCAGCATCAATCAGCCCCAGCATTTT. It is translated as CASSVVSINQPQHF.

The V gene is TRBV19, the J gene TRBJ2-7; D might be TRBD1 (5 bases). Germline CDR1 and CDR2: LNHDA and SQIVND (reference sequence). Trimming cost V 5 bases and J 3 bases, with 11 bases left between them. CDR3 length: 13 amino acids. The CDR3 is CASSSRTSYEQYF. CDR3 coding DNA: TGTGCCAGTAGTTCCCGGACAAGCTACGAGCAGTACTTC.

This chain links TRBV7-2 with TRBJ2-1, with 7 bases lining up with TRBD1. The V segment lost 6 bases and the J segment 1 base; nucleotides outside the gene matches: 6. The CDR3 contains 15 residues. The germline V gene encodes CDR1 SGHTA and CDR2 FQGNSA. CDR3 coding DNA: TGTGCCAGCAGAAGAACAGGGGTTTCCTACAATGAGCAGTTCTTC. This sequence encodes CASRRTGVSYNEQFF.